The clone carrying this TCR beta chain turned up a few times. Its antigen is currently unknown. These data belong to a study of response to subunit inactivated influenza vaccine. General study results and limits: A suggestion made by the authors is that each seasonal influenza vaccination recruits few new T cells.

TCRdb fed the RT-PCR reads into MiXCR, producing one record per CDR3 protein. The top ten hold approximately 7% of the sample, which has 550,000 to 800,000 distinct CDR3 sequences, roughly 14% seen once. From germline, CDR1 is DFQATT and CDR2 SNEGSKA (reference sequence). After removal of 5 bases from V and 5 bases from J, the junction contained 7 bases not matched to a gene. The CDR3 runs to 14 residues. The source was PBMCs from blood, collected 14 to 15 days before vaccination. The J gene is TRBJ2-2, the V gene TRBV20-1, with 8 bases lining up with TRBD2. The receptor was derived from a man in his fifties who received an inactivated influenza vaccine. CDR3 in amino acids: CSAPGTSGTGELFF. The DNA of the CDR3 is TGCAGTGCTCCTGGGACTAGTGGGACCGGGGAGCTGTTTTTT.